A single sample gave rise to the 10 T cell receptor beta chains below, sequenced in a study of T-cell reconstitution after alpha-beta-depleted transplantation in children. The library targeted TCRbeta and was prepared with unique molecular identifiers. TCRdb called the PCR reads again in MiXCR, with one record for every CDR3 protein. The sample has some 530,000 distinct CDR3 sequences, 12% seen once; the top ten hold over 5.5%. Sequences were derived from PBMCs from the stem cell graft donor, sampled from the stem cell graft. The receptors originated from a human donor who donated a stem cell graft to a child with combined immunodeficiency.

This clonotype was counted a few times. V and J are TRBV27 and TRBJ2-1; D might be TRBD1 or TRBD2, each matching 5 bases. V lost 6 bases, J lost 6 bases, and 18 bases lay in between. This CDR3 contains 15 residues. Per germline, CDR1 MNHEY and CDR2 SMNVEV (reference sequence). The DNA for the CDR3 is TGTGCCAGCAGGCCAGCTGGGGGAGAACGCAATGAGCAGTTCTTC. Protein sequence: CASRPAGGERNEQFF.

CDR3 sequence (DNA): TGTGCCAGCAGCAAAGAGGGGACAGCTAACCTCGGGGAGCTGTTTTTT. This encodes CASSKEGTANLGELFF. The V call is TRBV21-1, the J call TRBJ2-2; no check of the table's D call, TRBD1, against the DNA was made. TRBV21-1 is recorded as a pseudogene. The CDR3 is 16 amino acids.

This rearrangement joins TRBV11-2 to TRBJ1-3; D unclear. Germline lookup yields CDR1 SGHAT and CDR2 FQNNGV. The CDR3 is 17 residues long. V lost 5 bases and J 0 bases, leaving 17 bases between the germline ends. Here the CDR3 reads CASSTHWLMSSGNTIYF. CDR3 nucleotides: TGTGCCAGCAGCACTCACTGGCTGATGAGCTCTGGAAACACCATATATTTT. Full variable domain (rest looked up from reference TRBV11-2 and TRBJ1-3): EAGVAQSPRYKIIEKRQSVAFWCNPISGHATLYWYQQILGQGPKLLIQFQNNGVVDDSQLPKDRFSAERLKGVDSTLKIQPAKLEDSAVYLCASSTHWLMSSGNTIYFGEGSWLTVV.

A remark on this clonotype: One end of the junction is discordant with germline, which a read error may explain. The chain uses TRBV20-1 and TRBJ2-7; D unclear. The CDR3 sequence is 13 residues long. The germline V gene encodes CDR1 DFQATT and CDR2 SNEGSKA (reference sequence). In DNA form, the CDR3 reads TGCAGTGCTAGAGGGCAACACTCCTACGAGCAGCACTTC. It is translated as CSARGQHSYEQHF.

This chain joins TRBV5-1 and TRBJ2-7; 9 bases are a match to TRBD1. V lost 3 bases, J lost 6 bases, and 1 base stayed unmatched. CDR1 is SGHRS, CDR2 YFSETQ, per germline. This CDR3 has 12 residues. CDR3 DNA sequence: TGCGCCAGCAGCTGGGGACAGGGCGAGCAGTACTTC. It specifies CASSWGQGEQYF. Supplemented by reference TRBV5-1 and TRBJ2-7, the full variable domain reads KAGVTQTPRYLIKTRGQQVTLSCSPISGHRSVSWYQQTPGQGLQFLFEYFSETQRNKGNFPGRFSGRQFSNSRSEMNVSTLELGDSALYLCASSWGQGEQYFGPGTRLTVT.

The rearrangement joins TRBV12-3 or TRBV12-4 to TRBJ2-1, with D perhaps being TRBD1 or TRBD2 (7 bases each). CDR3 length: 15 residues. Trimming cost V 6 bases and J 10 bases, with 22 bases left between them. The chain's CDR3 is CASRPQGGSGLEQFF. The CDR3 nucleotides read TGTGCCAGCAGGCCCCAGGGGGGGTCTGGGTTGGAGCAGTTCTTC.

The table lists this clonotype with many counts. V is TRBV6-2 or TRBV6-3 and J is TRBJ2-7; no reliable D call. The CDR3 consists of 14 residues. Germline lookup yields CDR1 MNHEY and CDR2 SVGEGT. Trimming pared 6 bases from V and 6 bases from J, leaving 18 bases between. The CDR3 loop reads CASRPAVERSEQYF. For the CDR3, the DNA is TGTGCCAGCAGGCCAGCCGTTGAGCGAAGCGAGCAGTACTTC.

This clonotype was seen a few times. The chain is built from TRBV10-3 and TRBJ2-7, with 10 bases lining up with TRBD1. Unmatched junction bases numbered 9, after V lost 2 bases and J lost 5 bases. The CDR3 runs to 16 residues. CDR1 is ENHRY, CDR2 SYGVKD, per germline. In DNA form, the CDR3 reads TGTGCCATCAGTGAGCCGGGACAGGGGAGATCGGACGAGCAGTACTTC. It codes for CAISEPGQGRSDEQYF.

The chain couples TRBV20-1 to TRBJ1-4; a possible D gene is TRBD1 (5 bases). This CDR3 is built from 12 residues. CDR1 and CDR2 (germline): DFQATT, SNEGSKA (reference sequence). V was trimmed by 5 bases and J by 3 bases, leaving 7 bases between them. CDR3 amino acids: CSAPGPNEKLFF. For the CDR3, the DNA is TGCAGTGCTCCGGGACCTAATGAAAAACTGTTTTTT.

This clonotype was observed at least ten times. The CDR3 sequence: CASSLQSSYNEQFF. The CDR3 DNA reads TGTGCCAGCAGCTTACAATCCAGCTACAATGAGCAGTTCTTC. This chain links TRBV27 with TRBJ2-1; D call uncertain. V dropped 6 bases and J dropped 3 bases, with 12 bases sitting between them. The CDR3 runs 14 residues. Germline V lookup: CDR1 MNHEY, CDR2 SMNVEV (reference sequence).